Listed here are 31 T cell receptor beta chains from one sample, sequenced in a study of Graves' ophthalmopathy and Graves' hyperthyroidism. Investigators amplified TCR beta CDR3 regions from RNA transcripts. Second-round multiplex PCR followed a first-round RT-PCR using HTBI primers. TCRdb passed the multiplex PCR reads through MiXCR, listing each CDR3 protein once. Counted here are about 600,000 distinct CDR3 sequences, less than 45% occurring once; the ten biggest clones make up roughly 4%. Sequenced: peripheral blood or thyroid tissue (not recorded which). The source of these receptors is an adult man with Graves' hyperthyroidism.

This clonotype was picked up a small number of times. The germline gene is not matched at one end of the junction; a read error may be the cause. The chain links TRBV7-2 to TRBJ1-2, with D maybe TRBD1 (6 bases). CDR3 length equals 18 residues. The germline V gene encodes CDR1 SGHTA and CDR2 FQGNSA. CDR3 coding DNA: TGCGCCAGCAGCCAATTCGGGACAATCGCCCTTTTTAACTATGGCTACACCTTC. Protein: CASSQFGTIALFNYGYTF.

This clonotype was recorded many times. This chain connects TRBV24-1 to TRBJ2-7, with D possibly being TRBD1 (6 bases). Germline CDR1 reads KGHDR; CDR2 reads SFDVKD. This CDR3 is built from 16 residues. Trimming removed 4 bases from V and 2 bases from J, with 17 bases in between. For the CDR3, the DNA is TGTGCCACCAGTGAACCCGGAGCGGACAGACCCTACGAGCAGTACTTC. As protein: CATSEPGADRPYEQYF.

This clonotype was seen many times. This chain connects TRBV5-1 to TRBJ1-1; D possibly corresponds to TRBD1 (5 bases). The ends were cut back, 1 base at V and 0 bases at J, with 22 bases in the middle. CDR1 is SGHRS and CDR2 is YFSETQ in the germline V gene. The CDR3 totals 19 residues. The CDR3: CASSLIGARGDVVNTEAFF. The CDR3, as DNA: TGCGCCAGCAGCTTGATTGGAGCTAGGGGCGACGTAGTGAACACTGAAGCTTTCTTT. The whole variable domain, filled in from reference TRBV5-1 and TRBJ1-1, reads KAGVTQTPRYLIKTRGQQVTLSCSPISGHRSVSWYQQTPGQGLQFLFEYFSETQRNKGNFPGRFSGRQFSNSRSEMNVSTLELGDSALYLCASSLIGARGDVVNTEAFFGQGTRLTVV.

The table lists this clonotype with many counts. The chain couples TRBV11-2 to TRBJ1-2; TRBD1 matches at 9 bases. V lost 5 bases, J lost 4 bases, and 2 bases stayed unmatched. Germline V lookup: CDR1 SGHAT, CDR2 FQNNGV. The CDR3 is made up of 13 amino acids. CDR3 sequence reads: CASSPDRGYGYTF. The CDR3, as DNA: TGTGCCAGCAGCCCGGACAGGGGCTATGGCTACACCTTC.

The V gene is TRBV29-1, the J gene TRBJ2-2, with TRBD2 matching over 10 bases. The V gene end was trimmed by 1 base and the J gene end by 8 bases; junction bases not matched to a gene: 1. This CDR3 comprises 13 residues. Per germline, CDR1 SQVTM and CDR2 ANQGSEA. For the CDR3, the DNA is TGCAGCGTTGAAGGTAGCGGGAGGGGGGAGCTGTTTTTT. Its protein is CSVEGSGRGELFF.

This clonotype was seen many times. The CDR3 nucleotides read TGTGCCAGCAGCTTGGGGGGGGGACAGGGCATCATGTCCCAGCATTTT. Translating gives CASSLGGGQGIMSQHF. The V gene is TRBV5-6, the J gene TRBJ1-5; TRBD1 aligns across 9 bases. The CDR3 loop spans 16 amino acids. The V gene end was trimmed by 0 bases and the J gene end by 11 bases; junction bases not matched to a gene: 12. Germline CDR1 is SGHDT and CDR2 is YYEEEE.

This clonotype was counted many times. Here the CDR3 DNA reads TGTGCCAGCAGTTTAGGAGGGGAGCCGAACACTGAAGCTTTCTTT. Translated, it gives CASSLGGEPNTEAFF. The rearrangement links TRBV12-3 or TRBV12-4 to TRBJ1-1, with D tentatively TRBD1 (5 bases). V lost 1 base and J 1 base, leaving 10 bases between the germline ends. The CDR3 extends over 15 amino acids.

This clonotype was seen at least ten times. The CDR3 spells CAISPTGDTEAFF. CDR3 DNA: TGTGCCATCAGCCCGACAGGGGATACTGAAGCTTTCTTT. The chain is built from TRBV10-3 and TRBJ1-1; 8 bases line up with TRBD1. The germline V gene has CDR1 ENHRY and CDR2 SYGVKD. This CDR3 contains 13 residues. The V and J ends lost 6 bases and 5 bases, in that order; junction bases with no gene match: 5.

This clonotype was counted at least ten times. This chain uses TRBV4-2 with TRBJ1-6; TRBD1 might be the D (5 bases). The germline CDR1 and CDR2 sequences are LGHNA and YNFKEQ. The CDR3 totals 13 residues. Trimming pared 0 bases from V and 9 bases from J, leaving 6 bases between. CDR3 bases: TGTGCCAGCAGCCAAGATCAGGGTTCACCCCTCCACTTT. It codes for CASSQDQGSPLHF.

In the case of this clonotype: Germline and junction disagree at one end, which may indicate a read error. The rearrangement joins TRBV6-4 to TRBJ2-2; the D gene could be TRBD1 or TRBD2 (5 bases each). The germline gives CDR1 MRHNA, CDR2 SNTAGT. The CDR3 length is 13 residues. CDR3 DNA sequence: TGTGCCAGCAGTTTACTCAGGGCCGGGAAGCTGTTTTTT. Protein product: CASSLLRAGKLFF.

This clonotype was seen just once. CDR3 in amino acids: CAIRTGVSGNTF. CDR3 in DNA: TGTGCCATTAGGACAGGGGTTTCTGGAAACACCTTC. The V gene is TRBV10-3, the J gene TRBJ1-2, with 9 bases that match TRBD1. The V gene's germline CDR1 is ENHRY and CDR2 SYGVKD. The CDR3 sequence is 12 residues long. J was trimmed by 12 bases and V by 9 bases; bases with no gene match: 11.

The chain uses TRBV5-6 and TRBJ2-6; 7 bases match TRBD1. V shed 3 bases and J 3 bases; nucleotides not matched to a gene: 3. Germline V gene data show CDR1 as SGHDT and CDR2 as YYEEEE. CDR3 length: 15 amino acids. The DNA for the CDR3 is TGTGCCAGCAGCTCCACAGGGGATGGGGCCAACGTCCTGACTTTC. It encodes CASSSTGDGANVLTF.

The rearrangement links TRBV5-4 to TRBJ2-5; D remains unclear. The germline gives CDR1 SGHNT, CDR2 YYREEE (reference sequence). This CDR3 region has 14 residues. The V end was cut by 4 bases, the J end by 3 bases, with 13 bases between. DNA of the CDR3: TGTGCCAGCAGCCTAGACCGTTACGAAGAGACCCAGTACTTC. This codes for CASSLDRYEETQYF.

The chain carries TRBV12-3 or TRBV12-4 and TRBJ1-5; 8 nucleotides agree with TRBD1. The junction had 10 bases not matched to a gene; V was cut back by 8 bases and J by 1 base. The CDR3 is 16 amino acids. The CDR3 region is CASLALTGESNQPQHF. CDR3 nucleotide sequence: TGTGCCAGCCTAGCCTTGACAGGGGAAAGCAATCAGCCCCAGCATTTT.

This clonotype turned up a few times. The chain carries TRBV19 and TRBJ1-5; TRBD1 is a possible D gene (5 bases). The CDR3 covers 15 residues. CDR1 and CDR2 (germline): LNHDA, SQIVND (reference sequence). V gave up 5 bases and J gave up 1 base, with 12 bases separating them. The CDR3 DNA reads as TGTGCCAGTAGTGAGAGGGGTTGGAGCAATCAGCCCCAGCATTTT. It specifies CASSERGWSNQPQHF.

There are many counts of this clonotype. The rearrangement joins TRBV25-1 to TRBJ1-6, with D tentatively TRBD1 (5 bases). This CDR3 is built from 15 residues. Trimming took 3 bases from V and 6 from J, leaving 12 bases between them. CDR1 and CDR2 from the germline V gene are MGHDK and SYGVNS. The CDR3 region is CASSDRGAGNSPLHF. For the CDR3, the DNA is TGTGCCAGCAGTGATCGCGGGGCTGGTAATTCACCCCTCCACTTT.

This clonotype was recorded at least ten times. V usage is TRBV20-1 and J usage is TRBJ2-2, with D possibly being TRBD1 or TRBD2 (6 bases each). V was cut by 6 bases and J by 5 bases, with 19 bases left in between. Germline V gives CDR1 DFQATT, CDR2 SNEGSKA (reference sequence). This CDR3 contains 15 residues. The CDR3 DNA is TGCAGTGCCGTAGAGATGCAGGGGAGGACCGGGGAGCTGTTTTTT. This sequence encodes CSAVEMQGRTGELFF.

This clonotype was picked up many times. The rearrangement joins TRBV7-6 to TRBJ2-7; 7 nucleotides agree with TRBD1. V gave up 0 bases and J gave up 7 bases; unmatched junction bases: 3. The germline CDR1 and CDR2 sequences are SGHVS and FNYEAQ. There are 13 residues in the CDR3. Written as DNA, the CDR3 is TGTGCCAGCAGCTTAGCGCAGGGGGTTGAGCAGTACTTC. Residues: CASSLAQGVEQYF.

This clonotype has a count of ten or more. The chain carries TRBV6-6 and TRBJ2-7; tentatively, D is TRBD2 (6 bases). The CDR3 runs to 16 residues. Trimming stripped 5 bases from V and 1 base from J, with 18 bases between. CDR1 MNHNY and CDR2 SVGAGI come from the germline V gene (reference sequence). In nucleotides, the CDR3 is TGTGCCAGCAGTCCGAACCAAAGACGGGGGTCCTACGAGCAGTACTTC. Translation gives CASSPNQRRGSYEQYF.

This clonotype was seen only a few times. The genes are TRBV7-9 and TRBJ2-7, with TRBD2 identical over 7 bases. This CDR3 contains 15 residues. V shed 6 bases and J 0 bases; nucleotides not matched to a gene: 8. Germline V gene lookup returns CDR1 SEHNR and CDR2 FQNEAQ (reference sequence). The CDR3 region is CASSRGSPASYEQYF. The CDR3 DNA sequence: TGTGCCAGCAGTCGCGGGAGCCCGGCCTCCTACGAGCAGTACTTC.

On this clonotype: Its ends do not fully match the called genes, so a read error is possible. The J gene is TRBJ1-1, the V gene TRBV29-1, with D possibly TRBD1 on 5 matching bases. In germline, CDR1 is SQVTM, CDR2 ANQGSEA. The CDR3 is 9 amino acids. CDR3 DNA sequence: TGCAGCCTTGAGGGGTTTGCTTTCTTT. Translated, it gives CSLEGFAFF.

About this clonotype: A single base separates this from a much larger clone, so it may be a read error. This chain connects TRBV7-8 to TRBJ1-1; a possible D gene is TRBD1 (6 bases). From germline, CDR1 is SGHVS and CDR2 FQNEAQ. CDR3 length: 15 amino acids. The CDR3 loop is CASSLDGQRNTEALF. The CDR3 region has the DNA TGTGCCAGCAGCTTAGATGGACAGAGGAACACTGAAGCTCTCTTT.

This clonotype has a handful of counts. The CDR3 ends on some other residue instead of the conserved phenylalanine or tryptophan, so this is likely a read error. The rearrangement links TRBV12-3 or TRBV12-4 to TRBJ1-1; a possible D gene is TRBD1 (5 bases). V was clipped by 3 bases and J by 1 base, with 9 bases between them. This CDR3 has 14 residues. As DNA, the CDR3 is TGTGCCAGCAGTTTTGGGCAGGGGAACACTGAAGCTTTCCTT. This gives the protein CASSFGQGNTEAFL.

This clonotype occurred many times. The gene calls are TRBV29-1 and TRBJ2-2; the D gene is possibly TRBD1 (7 bases). Germline V CDR1 and CDR2: SQVTM, ANQGSEA. V was trimmed by 7 bases and J by 4 bases, leaving 25 bases between them. The CDR3 is 17 amino acids. CDR3 bases: TGCAGCGGGGCCTACGTTGCGGGACAGCTTACCACCGGGGAGCTGTTTTTT. Translating it yields CSGAYVAGQLTTGELFF.

This sequence joins TRBV29-1 and TRBJ1-2; tentative D call: TRBD1 (6 bases). Germline V gene data show CDR1 as SQVTM and CDR2 as ANQGSEA. Trimming removed 4 bases at V and 5 bases at J, with 17 bases between. CDR3 length: 14 amino acids. CDR3 residues: CSVVGGQGKYGYTF. In DNA form, the CDR3 reads TGCAGCGTTGTTGGGGGGCAGGGAAAGTATGGCTACACCTTC.

Comments on this clonotype: A much larger clone lies one base from this, so it may be a read error. The chain has TRBV11-2 and TRBJ2-7, with 10 bases fitting TRBD1. Germline-derived CDR1 and CDR2 are SGHAT and FQNNGV. This CDR3 is built from 15 residues. The trim removed 1 base at V and 8 bases at J, leaving 8 bases unmatched. This chain's CDR3 is CASSLVGTGAYKQYF. The CDR3 DNA reads TGTGCCAGCAGCTTAGTTGGGACAGGGGCTTACAAGCAGTACTTC. Full variable domain (rest looked up from reference TRBV11-2 and TRBJ2-7): EAGVAQSPRYKIIEKRQSVAFWCNPISGHATLYWYQQILGQGPKLLIQFQNNGVVDDSQLPKDRFSAERLKGVDSTLKIQPAKLEDSAVYLCASSLVGTGAYKQYFGPGTRLTVT.

This chain connects TRBV3-1 to TRBJ2-7; no clear D gene. This CDR3 spans 13 amino acids. Trimming cost V 4 bases and J 5 bases, with 12 bases left between them. Germline lookup yields CDR1 LGHDT and CDR2 YNNKEL (reference sequence). The CDR3 region is CASSPEIWNEQYF. The CDR3 nucleotides are TGTGCCAGCAGCCCGGAGATCTGGAACGAGCAGTACTTC.

V and J are TRBV7-3 and TRBJ2-2; 8 positions agree with TRBD1. Germline V gene data show CDR1 as SGHTA and CDR2 as FQGTGA. The trim removed 5 bases at V and 6 bases at J, leaving 8 bases unmatched. There are 15 residues in the CDR3. CDR3: CASSQTGEASGELFF. In DNA, the CDR3 is TGTGCCAGCAGCCAGACAGGGGAAGCTTCCGGGGAGCTGTTTTTT.

This clonotype occurred many times. This chain joins TRBV12-3 or TRBV12-4 and TRBJ1-4; the D gene is possibly TRBD1 (5 bases). The CDR3 runs 13 residues. Trimming shortened V by 7 bases and J by 10 bases, and 16 bases separated the two germline ends. CDR3 bases: TGTGCCAGCACCACAGGAGGTGTGGCAAAACTGTTTTTT. Translating it yields CASTTGGVAKLFF.

The chain combines TRBV7-9 with TRBJ1-5, with 10 bases aligning to TRBD1. The CDR3 runs to 16 residues. Germline V gives CDR1 SEHNR, CDR2 FQNEAQ (reference sequence). V lost 6 bases and J lost 3; bases outside the gene matches: 8. The CDR3 coding sequence is TGTGCCAGCAGTTTCGGGACAGGGGTCGTCAATCAGCCCCAGCATTTT. Translating it yields CASSFGTGVVNQPQHF.

This sequence joins TRBV19 and TRBJ1-2; no firm D call. The CDR3 spans 14 residues. The V gene's germline CDR1 is LNHDA and CDR2 SQIVND (reference sequence). V was cut by 1 base and J by 2 bases, with 8 bases left in between. The CDR3 nucleotides are TGTGCCAGTAGTATAGGAAAAATGAACTATGGCTACACCTTC. Protein sequence: CASSIGKMNYGYTF. Full variable domain (remainder filled in from reference TRBV19 and TRBJ1-2): DGGITQSPKYLFRKEGQNVTLSCEQNLNHDAMYWYRQDPGQGLRLIYYSQIVNDFQKGDIAEGYSVSREKKESFPLTVTSAQKNPTAFYLCASSIGKMNYGYTFGSGTRLTVV.